A single sample gave rise to the 21 T cell receptor beta chains below, sequenced in a study of response to subunit inactivated influenza vaccine. TCRdb independently ran MiXCR on the RT-PCR reads; one entry per CDR3 protein. The sample holds approximately 480,000 distinct CDR3 sequences, 9.5% to 13% seen once. The sample here was PBMCs from blood, taken around seven weeks after vaccination. These TCRs come from a man aged 45-65 years who received an inactivated influenza vaccine.

The chain employs TRBV29-1 and TRBJ2-5, with D hard to call. V lost 3 bases and J 2 bases, leaving 7 bases between the germline ends. The CDR3 is 12 residues long. Germline V CDR1 and CDR2: SQVTM, ANQGSEA. The CDR3 reads CSVDNWQETQYF. CDR3 DNA sequence: TGCAGCGTTGACAATTGGCAAGAGACCCAGTACTTC.

This clonotype was seen at least ten times. The J gene is TRBJ2-7, the V gene TRBV29-1; D could derive from TRBD1 or TRBD2 (5 bases each). Germline values: CDR1 SQVTM, CDR2 ANQGSEA. Trimming removed 4 bases from V and 4 bases from J, with 11 bases in between. CDR3 length equals 12 residues. The CDR3 DNA reads as TGCAGCGTTGGACAGTGGGAGTACGAGCAGTACTTC. Translation: CSVGQWEYEQYF.

This clonotype was observed at least ten times. The chain uses TRBV6-5 and TRBJ2-7; D possibly matches TRBD1 or TRBD2 (5 bases each). CDR1 is MNHEY, CDR2 SVGAGI, per germline. The ends were cut back, 4 bases at V and 2 bases at J, with 9 bases in the middle. CDR3 length: 13 residues. This CDR3 is CASSWGRTYEQYF. CDR3 in DNA: TGTGCCAGCAGTTGGGGACGGACCTACGAGCAGTACTTC.

This clonotype was counted only a few times. CDR3 DNA sequence: TGTGCCAGCAGCCCGACAGGGGTTAGCACAGATACGCAGTATTTT. This codes for CASSPTGVSTDTQYF. V is TRBV7-2 and J is TRBJ2-3, with 8 bases aligning to TRBD1. Losses at the gene ends were 5 bases for V and 0 bases for J; bases not matched to a gene: 4. This CDR3 region has 15 residues. Germline V gene lookup returns CDR1 SGHTA and CDR2 FQGNSA.

This clonotype appeared a few times. The chain couples TRBV6-5 to TRBJ2-7; possible D gene TRBD1, 5 bases. The CDR3 has 15 amino acids. Germline CDR1 reads MNHEY; CDR2 reads SVGAGI. V was shortened by 0 bases and J by 6 bases, with 15 bases between the two germline ends. CDR3 region: CASSYSWQGISEQYF. Written as DNA, the CDR3 is TGTGCCAGCAGTTACTCGTGGCAGGGCATCAGCGAGCAGTACTTC.

This clonotype was observed a few times. This CDR3 is CSVAGRVYTEAFF. CDR3 bases: TGCAGCGTTGCGGGCAGGGTATATACTGAAGCTTTCTTT. The chain employs TRBV29-1 and TRBJ1-1, with D perhaps matching TRBD1 (5 bases). Germline assignment: CDR1 SQVTM and CDR2 ANQGSEA. V lost 4 bases to trimming and J lost 5 bases, with 14 bases between them. The CDR3 runs to 13 residues.

The rearrangement links TRBV20-1 to TRBJ2-7; no clear D. The germline gives CDR1 DFQATT, CDR2 SNEGSKA (reference sequence). The V end was cut by 4 bases, the J end by 4 bases, with 11 bases between. The CDR3 extends over 12 amino acids. Here the CDR3 reads CSATLGLYEQYF. CDR3 bases: TGCAGTGCTACTTTGGGATTGTACGAGCAGTACTTC.

This clonotype was recorded many times. The chain combines TRBV29-1 with TRBJ2-5, with 7 bases fitting TRBD1. CDR1 and CDR2 from the germline V gene are SQVTM and ANQGSEA. This CDR3 contains 16 residues. J lost 4 bases, V lost 0 bases, and 11 bases had no gene match. CDR3 sequence: CSVEDSRGPWIETQYF. Written as DNA, the CDR3 is TGCAGCGTTGAAGATAGTAGGGGGCCATGGATAGAGACCCAGTACTTC.

This clonotype was seen more than once but under ten times. J is TRBJ1-6 and V is TRBV5-1, with no clear D. The germline gives CDR1 SGHRS, CDR2 YFSETQ. The CDR3 has 13 amino acids. V was trimmed by 4 bases and J by 8 bases, leaving 10 bases between them. Written as DNA, the CDR3 is TGCGCCAGCAGCCGAGACGGGGATTCACCCCTCCACTTT. The encoded protein is CASSRDGDSPLHF.

This clonotype was counted between two and nine times. V is TRBV4-2 and J is TRBJ2-6; TRBD1 might be the D (5 bases). V gave up 0 bases and J gave up 1 base, with 10 bases separating them. From germline, CDR1 is LGHNA and CDR2 YNFKEQ. CDR3 size: 17 residues. The CDR3: CASSQDRQGSGANVLTF. DNA for the CDR3: TGTGCCAGCAGCCAAGATCGCCAGGGTTCTGGGGCCAACGTCCTGACTTTC.

This clonotype occurred many times. The chain is built from TRBV10-3 and TRBJ2-7, with D maybe TRBD2 (5 bases). Trimming shortened V by 10 bases and J by 2 bases, and 21 bases separated the two germline ends. The germline CDR1 and CDR2 sequences are ENHRY and SYGVKD. The length of the CDR3 is 15 residues. CDR3 loop: CATQETNQKPYEQYF. The CDR3, as DNA: TGTGCCACCCAAGAGACTAACCAGAAACCCTACGAGCAGTACTTC.

The chain links TRBV6-5 to TRBJ1-1; 10 positions match TRBD1. Per germline, CDR1 MNHEY and CDR2 SVGAGI. V was pared by 3 bases and J by 12 bases, with 13 bases of the junction left unmatched. The CDR3 runs 15 residues. CDR3 sequence reads: CASSYSGTGAEMSFF. The DNA for the CDR3 is TGTGCCAGCAGTTATTCCGGGACAGGGGCTGAAATGTCTTTCTTT.

This clonotype came up a few times. V usage is TRBV10-3 and J usage is TRBJ2-2; D is ambiguous. From germline, CDR1 is ENHRY and CDR2 SYGVKD. V gave up 0 bases and J gave up 1 base, with 6 bases separating them. This CDR3 has 15 amino acids. CDR3 loop: CAISESGRNTGELFF. In nucleotides, the CDR3 is TGTGCCATCAGTGAGTCTGGACGGAACACCGGGGAGCTGTTTTTT.

This clonotype has ten or more counts. The chain combines TRBV20-1 with TRBJ1-1, with D tentatively TRBD1 (5 bases). There are 16 residues in the CDR3. Trimming shortened V by 2 bases and J by 0 bases, and 16 bases separated the two germline ends. Germline loops: CDR1 DFQATT, CDR2 SNEGSKA (reference sequence). The CDR3 region has the DNA TGCAGTGCTAGAAGCATGGGGGGTCCGGTGAACACTGAAGCTTTCTTT. Its translation: CSARSMGGPVNTEAFF.

In this sample, this clonotype turned up many times. The chain links TRBV18 to TRBJ2-2; maybe TRBD2 (7 bases). Deletions cut 4 bases from V and 1 base from J, with 13 bases between. Germline assignment: CDR1 KGHSH and CDR2 LQKENI. CDR3 length equals 16 residues. The CDR3 spells CASSRQRGQNTGELFF. The DNA of the CDR3 is TGTGCCAGCTCACGCCAGCGGGGACAGAACACCGGGGAGCTGTTTTTT.

This clonotype was observed a handful of times. The J gene is TRBJ1-2, the V gene TRBV7-2, with TRBD1 identical over 11 bases. The CDR3 runs to 15 residues. The V gene's germline CDR1 is SGHTA and CDR2 FQGNSA. Losses at the gene ends were 5 bases for V and 8 bases for J; bases not matched to a gene: 10. The CDR3 sequence is CASSEGPGQGDGYTF. The CDR3 DNA is TGTGCCAGCAGCGAGGGACCGGGACAGGGGGACGGCTACACCTTC. Using reference TRBV7-2 and TRBJ1-2 for the parts outside the CDR3, the full variable domain is GAGVSQSPSNKVTEKGKDVELRCDPISGHTALYWYRQSLGQGLEFLIYFQGNSAPDKSGLPSDRFSAERTGGSVSTLTIQRTQQEDSAVYLCASSEGPGQGDGYTFGSGTRLTVV.

This clonotype was recorded many times. This chain connects TRBV6-2 or TRBV6-3 to TRBJ2-3; weak D call: TRBD2 (5 bases). CDR1 MNHEY and CDR2 SVGEGT come from the germline V gene. Trimming left V 5 bases short and J 8 bases short, with 26 bases between. The CDR3 has 17 amino acids. The CDR3 spells CASSLRSGKSYVVTQYF. CDR3 in DNA: TGTGCCAGCAGTCTCCGGTCGGGGAAGAGTTATGTCGTTACGCAGTATTTT.

The rearrangement uses TRBV7-2 and TRBJ2-7; D is perhaps TRBD1 (6 bases). The CDR3 extends over 16 amino acids. V shed 6 bases and J shed 1 base, with 19 bases lying between them. The germline CDR1 and CDR2 sequences are SGHTA and FQGNSA. The CDR3 loop is CASSLEWGLSSYEQYF. Written as DNA, the CDR3 is TGTGCCAGCAGTCTAGAGTGGGGGCTGTCGTCCTACGAGCAGTACTTC.

This clonotype has more than one count but fewer than ten. V is TRBV9 and J is TRBJ2-1, with unresolved D. Trimming removed 0 bases from V and 0 bases from J, with 7 bases in between. Germline CDR1 SGDLS, CDR2 YYNGEE. The CDR3 spans 15 residues. DNA of the CDR3: TGTGCCAGCAGCGTAGAGCCGAGCTCCTACAATGAGCAGTTCTTC. It translates to CASSVEPSSYNEQFF.

The table lists this clonotype with many counts. V is TRBV29-1 and J is TRBJ2-2; 11 nucleotides align to TRBD2. This CDR3 contains 15 residues. Looked up from germline, CDR1 is SQVTM and CDR2 is ANQGSEA. The ends lost 6 bases at V and 7 bases at J; junction bases unmatched: 10. CDR3 region: CSVTLAGGPHGELFF. CDR3 nucleotide sequence: TGCAGCGTGACCCTAGCGGGAGGACCCCACGGGGAGCTGTTTTTT.

The CDR3 is CASSLEPDSYNEQFF. Written as DNA, the CDR3 is TGCGCCAGCAGCTTGGAACCAGACTCCTACAATGAGCAGTTCTTC. This chain joins TRBV5-1 and TRBJ2-1; D call uncertain. There are 15 residues in the CDR3. CDR1 is SGHRS, CDR2 YFSETQ, per germline. Trimming took 0 bases from V and 0 from J, leaving 7 bases between them.